This TCR beta chain came from a study of CD8+ T cells in alopecia areata. General study points: Researchers report lesional scalp, most notably alopecia totalis/universalis, outstripped normal scalp in clonality. Normal skin's resident alphabeta T cells are also sequenced in scalp samples.

Points on this clone: Antigen specificity is unknown.

cDNA prepared by RNA extraction and subsequent reverse transcription served as the template for sequencing. TCRdb's table, derived via immunoSEQ multiplex PCR, lists solely in-frame clones and lacks some. The table lists 110,000 or so clones, roughly two thirds of them singletons. Both CD4+ and CD8+ T cells were separated by sorting PBMCs. V was clipped by 4 bases and J by 0 bases; unmatched bases: 8. The CDR3 contains 17 residues. The germline CDR1 and CDR2 sequences are SGHRS and YFSETQ. Sequencing input: CD4+ T cells sorted from blood. This chain uses TRBV5-1 with TRBJ2-7, with 12 bases lining up with TRBD2. The TCR originated in a human donor in good health. The chain's CDR3 is CASSGSTSGGPSYEQYF. For the CDR3, the DNA is TGCGCCAGCAGCGGGTCCACTAGCGGGGGGCCCTCCTACGAGCAGTACTTC.